This T cell receptor beta chain was sequenced during a study of blood T cell repertoires in COVID-19. For the study at large: Material from acute and convalescent COVID-19 was sourced from the United States, Italy and Spain. In each case, the material was cDNA or gDNA derived from T cells, B-cell-depleted T cells, or PBMCs.

The authors' processing: From reference gene primer amplification, estimates of nucleated cell counts were derived. The repertoire was sequenced with immunoSEQ multiplex PCR; TCRdb's copy has only in-frame clones and lacks some. Clone size and the V and J calls come from that table; the DNA yielded D and trimming. In the table there are about 200,000 clones, more than 75% of which are singletons. Germline values: CDR1 SNHLY, CDR2 FYNNEI. The J segment lost 5 bases and the V segment lost 8 bases, leaving 8 bases of the junction unmatched. The CDR3 runs 14 residues. This clone was detected once. It was during active infection that Seattle patients were enrolled and then longitudinally followed.

The V call is TRBV2, the J call TRBJ1-5, with TRBD1 matching 8 bases. The origin of this receptor is a woman between 65 and 79 years old with COVID-19, enrolled during active disease. The sequenced material came from peripheral blood. CDR3 in amino acids: CASGQGANDQPQHF. Written as DNA, the CDR3 is TGTGCCAGCGGTCAGGGGGCGAATGATCAGCCCCAGCATTTT.